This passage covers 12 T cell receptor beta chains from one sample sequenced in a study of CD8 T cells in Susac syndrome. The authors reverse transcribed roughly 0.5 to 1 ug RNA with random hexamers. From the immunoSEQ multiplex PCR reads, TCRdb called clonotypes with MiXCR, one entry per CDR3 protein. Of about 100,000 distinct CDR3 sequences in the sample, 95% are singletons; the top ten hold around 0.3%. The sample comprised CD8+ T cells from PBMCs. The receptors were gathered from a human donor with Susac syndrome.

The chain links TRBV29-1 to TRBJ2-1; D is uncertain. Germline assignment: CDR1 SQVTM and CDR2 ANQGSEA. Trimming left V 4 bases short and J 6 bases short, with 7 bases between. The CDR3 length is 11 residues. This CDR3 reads CSVGDTNEQFF. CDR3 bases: TGCAGCGTTGGTGACACCAATGAGCAGTTCTTC.

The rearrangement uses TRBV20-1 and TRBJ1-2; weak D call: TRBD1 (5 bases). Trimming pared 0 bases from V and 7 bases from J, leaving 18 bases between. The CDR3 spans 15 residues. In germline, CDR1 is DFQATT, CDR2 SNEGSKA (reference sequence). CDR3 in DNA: TGCAGTGCTAGAGATGAGCCCAGGGAGGGAGGTGGCTACACCTTC. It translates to CSARDEPREGGGYTF.

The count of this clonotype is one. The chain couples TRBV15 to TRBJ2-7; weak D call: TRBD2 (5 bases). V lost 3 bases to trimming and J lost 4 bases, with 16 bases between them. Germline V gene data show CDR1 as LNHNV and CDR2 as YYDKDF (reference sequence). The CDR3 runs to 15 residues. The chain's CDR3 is CATSREVGAGYEQYF. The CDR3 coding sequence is TGTGCCACCAGCAGGGAGGTTGGAGCCGGATACGAGCAGTACTTC.

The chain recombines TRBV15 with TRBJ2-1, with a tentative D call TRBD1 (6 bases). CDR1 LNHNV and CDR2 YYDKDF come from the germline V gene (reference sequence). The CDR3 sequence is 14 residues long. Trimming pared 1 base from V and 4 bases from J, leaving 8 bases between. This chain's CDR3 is CATSRVGAYNEQFF. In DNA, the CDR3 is TGTGCCACCAGCAGAGTGGGGGCGTACAATGAGCAGTTCTTC.

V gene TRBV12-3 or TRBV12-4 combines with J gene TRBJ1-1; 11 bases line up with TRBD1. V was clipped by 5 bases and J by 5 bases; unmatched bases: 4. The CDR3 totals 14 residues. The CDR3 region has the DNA TGTGCCAGCAGTGGACAGGGGGCGAGAACTGAAGCTTTCTTT. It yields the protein CASSGQGARTEAFF.

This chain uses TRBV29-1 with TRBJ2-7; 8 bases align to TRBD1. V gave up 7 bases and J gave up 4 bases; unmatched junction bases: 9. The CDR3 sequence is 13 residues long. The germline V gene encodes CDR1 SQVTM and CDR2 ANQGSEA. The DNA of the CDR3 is TGCAGCGATAGGACAGGGCACGGGTACGAGCAGTACTTC. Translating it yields CSDRTGHGYEQYF.

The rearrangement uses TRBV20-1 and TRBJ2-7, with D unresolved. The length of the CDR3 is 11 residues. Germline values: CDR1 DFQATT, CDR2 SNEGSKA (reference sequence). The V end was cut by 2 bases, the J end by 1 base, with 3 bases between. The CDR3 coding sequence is TGCAGTGCTAGACTTTCCTACGAGCAGTACTTC. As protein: CSARLSYEQYF.

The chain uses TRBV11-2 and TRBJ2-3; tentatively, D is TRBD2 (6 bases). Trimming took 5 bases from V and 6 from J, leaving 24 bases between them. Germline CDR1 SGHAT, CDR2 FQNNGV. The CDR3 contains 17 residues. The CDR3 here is CASSLRSGLAMADTQYF. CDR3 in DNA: TGTGCCAGCAGCCTACGTTCGGGGCTAGCGATGGCGGATACGCAGTATTTT.

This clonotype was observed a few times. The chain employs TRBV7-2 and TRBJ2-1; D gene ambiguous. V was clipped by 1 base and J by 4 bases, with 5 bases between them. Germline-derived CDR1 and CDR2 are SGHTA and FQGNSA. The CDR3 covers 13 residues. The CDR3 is CASSLVGYNEQFF. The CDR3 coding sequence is TGTGCCAGCAGCTTAGTCGGGTACAATGAGCAGTTCTTC. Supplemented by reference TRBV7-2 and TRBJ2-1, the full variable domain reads GAGVSQSPSNKVTEKGKDVELRCDPISGHTALYWYRQSLGQGLEFLIYFQGNSAPDKSGLPSDRFSAERTGGSVSTLTIQRTQQEDSAVYLCASSLVGYNEQFFGPGTRLTVL.

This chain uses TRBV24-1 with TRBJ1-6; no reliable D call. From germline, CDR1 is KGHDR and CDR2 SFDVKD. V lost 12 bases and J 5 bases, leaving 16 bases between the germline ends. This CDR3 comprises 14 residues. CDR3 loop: CASAPVVDNSPLHF. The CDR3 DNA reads TGTGCCTCCGCTCCAGTGGTCGATAATTCACCCCTCCACTTT.

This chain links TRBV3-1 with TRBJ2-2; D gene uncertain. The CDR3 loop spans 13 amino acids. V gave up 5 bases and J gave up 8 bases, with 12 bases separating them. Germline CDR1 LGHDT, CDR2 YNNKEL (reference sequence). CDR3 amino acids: CASSYVELGELFF. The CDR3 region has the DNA TGTGCCAGCAGCTACGTCGAGCTAGGGGAGCTGTTTTTT.

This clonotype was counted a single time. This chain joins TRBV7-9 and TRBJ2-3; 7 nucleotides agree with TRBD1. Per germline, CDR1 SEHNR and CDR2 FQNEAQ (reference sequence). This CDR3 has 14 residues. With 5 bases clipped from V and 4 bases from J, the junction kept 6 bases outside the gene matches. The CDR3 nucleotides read TGTGCCAGCAGCACGACAGGGATTTCAGATACGCAGTATTTT. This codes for CASSTTGISDTQYF.